This TCR beta chain originates from a study of beta chain features in type 1 diabetes. Sequencing targeted expressed TCRB transcripts, as all isolated RNA had been reverse transcribed. This table comes from immunoSEQ multiplex PCR, and its TCRdb copy is limited to in-frame clones, with some not included. This table holds some 350,000 clones, roughly 13% found once. Overall study findings and caveats: Across all four CD4+ subsets, people with type 1 diabetes showed modestly shorter TCRB CDR3s.

The CDR3 sequence is 13 residues long. Trimming removed 8 bases from V and 2 bases from J, with 15 bases in between. Germline assignment: CDR1 GTSNPN and CDR2 SVGIG (reference sequence). Blood was collected once per donor into heparin, averaging roughly 0.12 L. This clone was seen more than once but under ten times. The antigen is not known. The V call is TRBV30, the J call TRBJ2-5; D might be TRBD1 (5 bases). Sequencing was carried out using naive CD4+ T cells from blood. This TCR was recovered from a woman aged 18-29 years with type 1 diabetes. In DNA, the CDR3 is TGTGCCCGCACCCGACAGCTACAAGAGACCCAGTACTTC. The encoded protein is CARTRQLQETQYF.